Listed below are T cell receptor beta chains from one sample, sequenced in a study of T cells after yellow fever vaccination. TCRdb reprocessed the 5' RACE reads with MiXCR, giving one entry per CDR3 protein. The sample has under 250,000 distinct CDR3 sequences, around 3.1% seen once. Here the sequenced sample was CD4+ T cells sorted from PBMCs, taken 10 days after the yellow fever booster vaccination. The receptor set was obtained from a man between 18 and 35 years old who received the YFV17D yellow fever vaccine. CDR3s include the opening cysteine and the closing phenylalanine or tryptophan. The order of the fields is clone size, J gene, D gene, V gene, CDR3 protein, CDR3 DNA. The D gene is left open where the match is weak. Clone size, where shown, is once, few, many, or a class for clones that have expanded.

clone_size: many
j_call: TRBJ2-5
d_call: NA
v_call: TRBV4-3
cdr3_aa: CASSQDRDRETQYF
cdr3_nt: TGCGCCAGCAGCCAAGATCGGGATAGGGAGACCCAGTACTTC

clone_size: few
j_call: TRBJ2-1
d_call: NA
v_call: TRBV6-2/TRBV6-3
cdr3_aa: CASSPGKSGEQFF
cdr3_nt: TGTGCCAGCTCTCCGGGCAAGAGCGGTGAGCAGTTCTTC

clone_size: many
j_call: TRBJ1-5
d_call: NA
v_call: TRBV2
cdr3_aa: CASHRVLRQPQHF
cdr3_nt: TGTGCCAGCCATAGAGTGTTGCGCCAGCCCCAGCATTTT

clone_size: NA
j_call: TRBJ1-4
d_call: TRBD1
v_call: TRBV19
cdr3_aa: CASTTRQGPNEKLFF
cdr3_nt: TGTGCCAGTACAACCAGACAGGGGCCTAATGAAAAACTGTTTTTT

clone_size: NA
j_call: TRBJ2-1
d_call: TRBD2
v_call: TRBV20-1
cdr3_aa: CSAHSGGNNEQFF
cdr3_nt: TGCAGTGCTCATAGCGGGGGGAACAATGAGCAGTTCTTC

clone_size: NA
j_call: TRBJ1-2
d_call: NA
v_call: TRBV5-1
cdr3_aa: CASSLGVRDGYTF
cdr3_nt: TGCGCCAGCAGCTTGGGGGTCCGGGATGGCTACACCTTC

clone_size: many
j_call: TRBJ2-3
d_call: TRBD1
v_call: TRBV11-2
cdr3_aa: CASSPRRTGSTDTQYF
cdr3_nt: TGTGCCAGCAGCCCTCGCCGGACAGGGAGCACAGATACGCAGTATTTT

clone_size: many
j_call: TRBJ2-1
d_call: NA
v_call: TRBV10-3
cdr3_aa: CAISDTGTTQGYEQFF
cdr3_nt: TGTGCCATCAGTGATACGGGGACCACTCAGGGGTATGAGCAGTTCTTC

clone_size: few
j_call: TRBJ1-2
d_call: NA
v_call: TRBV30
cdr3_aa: CAWSPSYGYTF
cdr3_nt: TGTGCCTGGAGTCCTAGCTATGGCTACACCTTC

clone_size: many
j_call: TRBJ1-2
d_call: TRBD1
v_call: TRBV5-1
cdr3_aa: CASSLEVRGYGYTF
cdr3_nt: TGCGCCAGCAGCTTGGAGGTCAGGGGGTATGGCTACACCTTC

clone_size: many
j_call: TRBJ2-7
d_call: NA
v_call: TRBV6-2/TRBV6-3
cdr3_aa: CASSPHVQAYEQYF
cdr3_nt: TGTGCCAGCAGCCCTCATGTACAGGCCTACGAGCAGTACTTC

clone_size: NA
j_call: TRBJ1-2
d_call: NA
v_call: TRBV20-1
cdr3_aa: CSAGLQGYGYGYTF
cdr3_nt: TGCAGTGCTGGGTTACAGGGTTATGGCTATGGCTACACCTTC

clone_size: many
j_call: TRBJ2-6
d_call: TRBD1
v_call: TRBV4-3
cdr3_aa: CASSQGQGVGANVLTF
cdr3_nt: TGCGCCAGCAGCCAAGGACAGGGGGTTGGGGCCAACGTCCTGACTTTC

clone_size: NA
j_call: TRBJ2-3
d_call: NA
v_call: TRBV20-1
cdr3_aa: CSAPRGSSTDTQYF
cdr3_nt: TGCAGTGCTCCACGGGGGAGTAGCACAGATACGCAGTATTTT

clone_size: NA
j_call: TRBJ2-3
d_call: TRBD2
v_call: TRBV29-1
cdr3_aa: CSVDILAGSTDTQYF
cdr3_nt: TGCAGCGTTGACATTCTAGCGGGGAGCACAGATACGCAGTATTTT

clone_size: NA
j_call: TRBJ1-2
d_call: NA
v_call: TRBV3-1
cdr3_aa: CASSIQGSDGYTF
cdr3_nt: TGTGCCAGCAGTATACAGGGTTCGGATGGCTACACCTTC

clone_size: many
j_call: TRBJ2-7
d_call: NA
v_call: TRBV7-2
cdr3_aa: CASSLGGQNYEQYF
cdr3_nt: TGTGCCAGCAGCCTGGGGGGACAGAACTACGAGCAGTACTTC

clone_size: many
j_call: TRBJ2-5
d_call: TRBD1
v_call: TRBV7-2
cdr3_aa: CASDRGLETQYF
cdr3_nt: TGTGCCAGCGACAGGGGGTTAGAGACCCAGTACTTC

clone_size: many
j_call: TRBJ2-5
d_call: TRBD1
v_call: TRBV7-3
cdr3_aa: CASSQGQTETQYF
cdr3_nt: TGTGCCAGCAGCCAGGGACAGACAGAGACCCAGTACTTC

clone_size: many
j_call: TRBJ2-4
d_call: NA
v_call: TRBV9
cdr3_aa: CASSVEGSGAKNIQYF
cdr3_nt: TGTGCCAGCAGCGTAGAGGGTAGCGGAGCAAAAAACATTCAGTACTTC

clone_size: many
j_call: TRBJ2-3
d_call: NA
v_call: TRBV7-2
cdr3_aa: CASSFRASTDTQYF
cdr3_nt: TGTGCCAGCAGTTTCAGGGCTAGCACAGATACGCAGTATTTT

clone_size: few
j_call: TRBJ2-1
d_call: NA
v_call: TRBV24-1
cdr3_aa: CATSDSEAGSYNEQFF
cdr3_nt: TGTGCCACCAGTGATTCCGAAGCGGGCTCCTACAATGAGCAGTTCTTC

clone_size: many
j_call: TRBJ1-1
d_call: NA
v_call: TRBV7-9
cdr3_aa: CASSLLVRAFF
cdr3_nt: TGTGCCAGCAGCTTACTGGTTAGAGCTTTCTTT

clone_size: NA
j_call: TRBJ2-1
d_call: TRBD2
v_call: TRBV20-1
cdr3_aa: CSAIRAGAYNEQFF
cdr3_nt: TGCAGTGCTATACGAGCGGGGGCCTACAATGAGCAGTTCTTC

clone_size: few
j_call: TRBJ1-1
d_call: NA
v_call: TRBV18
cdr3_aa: CASSPGATNTEAFF
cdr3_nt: TGTGCCAGCTCACCAGGAGCCACGAACACTGAAGCTTTCTTT

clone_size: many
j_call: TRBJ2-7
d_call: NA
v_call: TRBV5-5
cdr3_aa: CASSPEGGLREQYF
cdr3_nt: TGTGCCAGCAGCCCCGAAGGGGGGCTTAGGGAGCAGTACTTC

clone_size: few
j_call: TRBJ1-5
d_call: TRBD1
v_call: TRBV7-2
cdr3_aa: CASSYGQARNQPQHF
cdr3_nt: TGTGCCAGCAGCTACGGACAGGCCCGAAATCAGCCCCAGCATTTT

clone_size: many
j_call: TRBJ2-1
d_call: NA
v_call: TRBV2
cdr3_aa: CASNIAEIFNEQFF
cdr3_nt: TGTGCCAGCAACATAGCGGAGATCTTCAATGAGCAGTTCTTC

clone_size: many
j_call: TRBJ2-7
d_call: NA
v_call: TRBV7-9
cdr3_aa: CASSLAGAGQLYF
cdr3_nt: TGTGCCAGCAGCTTAGCGGGGGCCGGACAGTTGTACTTC